This T cell receptor beta chain stems from a study of CD8+ T cells in alopecia areata. As for this clone: Its target is not known.

In a group of four to six patients, CD4+ cells were sorted into CD25+CD127- cells. cDNA prepared by RNA extraction and subsequent reverse transcription served as the template for sequencing. This table comes from immunoSEQ multiplex PCR, and its TCRdb copy is limited to in-frame clones, with some not included. This table holds about 37,000 clones, around 57% found once. Study-wide findings and caveats: Resident alphabeta T-cell populations of normal skin are likewise subject to sequencing in scalp samples. Normal scalp had lower clonality than lesional scalp, with alopecia totalis/universalis lesions showing this most strongly.

Trimming pared 5 bases from V and 9 bases from J, leaving 11 bases between. CDR1 LNHNV and CDR2 YYDKDF come from the germline V gene (reference sequence). The CDR3 is made up of 12 amino acids. This sequence was found in a human donor with alopecia areata. The sequenced sample was CD4+ Tregs sorted from blood. The chain carries TRBV15 and TRBJ2-1; D might be TRBD1 (6 bases). The CDR3 protein is CATSAWDTEQFF. CDR3 coding DNA: TGTGCCACCAGCGCCTGGGACACTGAGCAGTTCTTC.